A selection of T cell receptor beta chains follows, all from one sample in a study of neurological immune-mediated disorders. Using its own MiXCR run on the 5' RACE reads, TCRdb lists one record per CDR3 protein. The table has about 50,000 distinct CDR3 sequences, approximately 16% seen once; the top ten hold more than 3.5%. Sequencing input: PBMCs. The source of these receptors is a man between 60 and 70 years old in good health. CDR3s include the opening cysteine and the closing phenylalanine or tryptophan. D genes are given only for firm matches. For some rows the clone size is stated as once, few or many, or as a class when expanded; others skip it.

clone_size: many
d_call: TRBD1
v_call: TRBV20-1
j_call: TRBJ1-5
cdr3_nt: TGCAGTGCTAGACAAACAGGGGTGAACAATCAGCCCCAGCATTTT
cdr3_aa: CSARQTGVNNQPQHF

clone_size: NA
d_call: TRBD2
v_call: TRBV3-1
j_call: TRBJ2-1
cdr3_nt: TGTGCCAGCAGCCCGTGGACTAGCGGGAGGGCAGCAAATGAGCAGTTCTTC
cdr3_aa: CASSPWTSGRAANEQFF

clone_size: many
d_call: NA
v_call: TRBV5-1
j_call: TRBJ2-2
cdr3_nt: TGCGCCAGCAGCGGAAAACAGGGTGGCACCGGGGAGCTGTTTTTT
cdr3_aa: CASSGKQGGTGELFF

clone_size: few
d_call: NA
v_call: TRBV12-5
j_call: TRBJ2-1
cdr3_nt: TGTGCTAGTGGGAGTGCCTACAATGAGCAGTTCTTC
cdr3_aa: CASGSAYNEQFF

clone_size: many
d_call: TRBD1
v_call: TRBV12-3/TRBV12-4
j_call: TRBJ1-2
cdr3_nt: TGTGCCAGCAGCCACGATGACAGGGCCTATGGCTACACCTTC
cdr3_aa: CASSHDDRAYGYTF

clone_size: many
d_call: NA
v_call: TRBV7-2
j_call: TRBJ1-6
cdr3_nt: TGTGCCAGCAGCTTAAGGAGCTATAATTCACCCCTCCACTTT
cdr3_aa: CASSLRSYNSPLHF

clone_size: many
d_call: NA
v_call: TRBV2
j_call: TRBJ2-2
cdr3_nt: TGTGCCAGCAGTGAGTCCGGGAGCCCGAACACCGGGGAGCTGTTTTTT
cdr3_aa: CASSESGSPNTGELFF

clone_size: many
d_call: NA
v_call: TRBV28
j_call: TRBJ2-5
cdr3_nt: TGTGCCAGCAGTTTGCCCGGATCCTTAGAGACCCAGTACTTC
cdr3_aa: CASSLPGSLETQYF

clone_size: NA
d_call: NA
v_call: TRBV10-1
j_call: TRBJ1-1
cdr3_nt: TGCGCCAGCAGTGAGCGCGTTGGTGAAGCTTTCTTT
cdr3_aa: CASSERVGEAFF

clone_size: many
d_call: TRBD2
v_call: TRBV7-2
j_call: TRBJ2-1
cdr3_nt: TGTGCCAGCCTCTCTAGCGGGAGGTCCTACAATGAGCAGTTCTTC
cdr3_aa: CASLSSGRSYNEQFF

clone_size: many
d_call: TRBD2
v_call: TRBV12-3/TRBV12-4
j_call: TRBJ2-1
cdr3_nt: TGTGCCAGCAGTCCCCATTCGGGGACTAGCGGGAGTAATGAGCAGTTCTTC
cdr3_aa: CASSPHSGTSGSNEQFF

clone_size: many
d_call: NA
v_call: TRBV12-3/TRBV12-4
j_call: TRBJ1-1
cdr3_nt: TGTGCCAGCACCCCTTTGTGGGGTGGCACTGAAGCTTTCTTT
cdr3_aa: CASTPLWGGTEAFF

clone_size: many
d_call: NA
v_call: TRBV6-1
j_call: TRBJ1-4
cdr3_nt: TGTGCCAGCAGTTATACCGGGACGATCGAAAAACTGTTTTTT
cdr3_aa: CASSYTGTIEKLFF

clone_size: many
d_call: TRBD2
v_call: TRBV12-3/TRBV12-4
j_call: TRBJ2-1
cdr3_nt: TGTGCCAGCAGTTTAGGGGCTCTAGCGGGATTCAATGAGCAGTTCTTC
cdr3_aa: CASSLGALAGFNEQFF

clone_size: many
d_call: NA
v_call: TRBV7-6
j_call: TRBJ1-2
cdr3_nt: TGTGCCAGCAGCTTAGGACAGAACTATGGCTACACCTTC
cdr3_aa: CASSLGQNYGYTF

clone_size: many
d_call: NA
v_call: TRBV7-9
j_call: TRBJ2-1
cdr3_nt: TGTGCCAGCAGCTTAGCGGGAGTCTCCCACAATGAGCAGTTCTTC
cdr3_aa: CASSLAGVSHNEQFF

clone_size: many
d_call: NA
v_call: TRBV27
j_call: TRBJ1-1
cdr3_nt: TGTGCCAGCAGTTCCTGGGGACGACAATGGGTAGCTTTCTTT
cdr3_aa: CASSSWGRQWVAFF

clone_size: NA
d_call: NA
v_call: TRBV20-1
j_call: TRBJ2-1
cdr3_nt: TGCAGTGCTAGTGATCCAGGGGGGGAACATTACAATGAGCAGTTCTTC
cdr3_aa: CSASDPGGEHYNEQFF

clone_size: many
d_call: TRBD1
v_call: TRBV7-2
j_call: TRBJ1-2
cdr3_nt: TGTGCCAGCTCAAATCCGGGACAGGTGAATGGCTACACCTTC
cdr3_aa: CASSNPGQVNGYTF

clone_size: many
d_call: NA
v_call: TRBV5-1
j_call: TRBJ2-3
cdr3_nt: TGCGCCAGCAGCTTGGCCGGGGCCTATCCTCTCGATACGCAGTATTTT
cdr3_aa: CASSLAGAYPLDTQYF

clone_size: many
d_call: NA
v_call: TRBV9
j_call: TRBJ1-6
cdr3_nt: TGTGCCAGCAGCGTCGGTAACAATAATTCACCCCTCCACTTT
cdr3_aa: CASSVGNNNSPLHF

clone_size: NA
d_call: TRBD2
v_call: TRBV20-1
j_call: TRBJ2-7
cdr3_nt: TGCAGTGCTCGAGCGCCGGGACTAGCGGGAGGGCCAGGATACGAGCAGTACTTC
cdr3_aa: CSARAPGLAGGPGYEQYF

clone_size: many
d_call: TRBD1
v_call: TRBV20-1
j_call: TRBJ2-2
cdr3_nt: TGCAGTGCTAGATCTGGGACAGGAGGGGCGTTGAACACCGGGGAGCTGTTTTTT
cdr3_aa: CSARSGTGGALNTGELFF

clone_size: once
d_call: NA
v_call: TRBV11-2
j_call: TRBJ1-1
cdr3_nt: TGTGCCACCCGATCCGGGCAGATGAACACTGAAGCTTTCTTT
cdr3_aa: CATRSGQMNTEAFF

clone_size: many
d_call: NA
v_call: TRBV5-5
j_call: TRBJ2-1
cdr3_nt: TGTGCCAGCCCCCGGGCAGGGGCCAGCAATGAGCAGTTCTTC
cdr3_aa: CASPRAGASNEQFF

clone_size: many
d_call: NA
v_call: TRBV7-2
j_call: TRBJ1-4
cdr3_nt: TGTGCCAGCAGCCCGCAAGGGGGAAGGGGCGAAAAACTGTTTTTT
cdr3_aa: CASSPQGGRGEKLFF